The 25 T cell receptor beta chains presented below share a single source sample, sequenced in a study of OX40 agonist ivuxolimab in advanced cancers. Clones were sequenced by immunoSEQ multiplex PCR, and TCRdb holds only the in-frame ones, with some missing. This sample yields approximately 29,000 clones, of which 84% are seen a single time; roughly a sixth belongs to the top ten. This sample comprised CD4+ or CD8+ T cells sorted from blood, obtained in a trial of the OX40 agonist ivuxolimab. The receptor set was obtained from an adult with an advanced solid tumor such as melanoma, head and neck, liver or kidney cancer.

The rearrangement joins TRBV7-6 to TRBJ1-2, with unresolved D. The CDR3 is 15 residues long. Trimming removed 4 bases at V and 6 bases at J, with 18 bases between. The germline gives CDR1 SGHVS, CDR2 FNYEAQ. The CDR3 reads CASSSRRAGEDGYTF. The DNA for the CDR3 is TGTGCCAGCAGCTCAAGACGAGCCGGCGAAGATGGCTACACCTTC. Looking up the rest from reference TRBV7-6 and TRBJ1-2 gives the full variable domain: GAGVSQSPRYKVTKRGQDVALRCDPISGHVSLYWYRQALGQGPEFLTYFNYEAQQDKSGLPNDRFSAERPEGSISTLTIQRTEQRDSAMYRCASSSRRAGEDGYTFGSGTRLTVV.

The rearrangement links TRBV19 to TRBJ1-5; 9 bases match TRBD1. Germline lookup yields CDR1 LNHDA and CDR2 SQIVND (reference sequence). CDR3 length equals 17 residues. V was clipped by 3 bases and J by 3 bases; unmatched bases: 9. Written as DNA, the CDR3 is TGTGCCAGTAGTATCCCCGCCGGGACAGGGTCCAATCAGCCCCAGCATTTT. It codes for CASSIPAGTGSNQPQHF.

The chain employs TRBV7-9 and TRBJ2-7, with D possibly matching TRBD1 (6 bases). The V gene lost 5 bases and the J gene lost 6 bases, with 17 bases spanning the gap. The CDR3 consists of 14 residues. Germline V lookup: CDR1 SEHNR, CDR2 FQNEAQ (reference sequence). The CDR3 DNA reads as TGTGCCAGCAGCCTCCCAGGGGTCCGGGTCGAGCAGTACTTC. This translates into CASSLPGVRVEQYF.

The chain couples TRBV5-8 to TRBJ1-1; 7 nucleotides match TRBD1. The CDR3 runs to 16 residues. Germline V gene sequence: CDR1 SGHTS, CDR2 YDEGEE. With V trimmed by 4 bases and J by 5 bases, 14 bases remained unmatched. The CDR3 DNA sequence: TGTGCCAGCAGCCCGCATACAGGGGTACGGGCAACTGAAGCTTTCTTT. Translated, it gives CASSPHTGVRATEAFF. Looking up the rest from reference TRBV5-8 and TRBJ1-1 gives the full variable domain: EAGVTQSPTHLIKTRGQQATLRCSPISGHTSVYWYQQALGLGLQFLLWYDEGEERNRGNFPPRFSGRQFPNYSSELNVNALELEDSALYLCASSPHTGVRATEAFFGQGTRLTVV.

The chain has TRBV11-1 and TRBJ2-1; D perhaps matches TRBD1 (7 bases). The CDR3 sequence is 16 residues long. The V gene lost 2 bases and the J gene lost 2 bases, with 13 bases spanning the gap. The germline gives CDR1 SGHAT, CDR2 FQDESV (reference sequence). The CDR3 nucleotides are TGTGCCAGCAGCTTAACGGCAGGGGGGACCTACAATGAGCAGTTCTTC. This translates into CASSLTAGGTYNEQFF.

The rearrangement links TRBV30 to TRBJ2-7; D might be TRBD1 (7 bases). CDR1 is GTSNPN, CDR2 SVGIG, per germline (reference sequence). The germline V and J ends were trimmed by 3 bases and 3 bases, with 15 bases remaining between them. The CDR3 spans 14 residues. The CDR3 nucleotides are TGTGCCTGGAGAGGCGGGACAGATAACTACGAGCAGTACTTC. Amino acids: CAWRGGTDNYEQYF.

The chain joins TRBV6-5 to TRBJ2-7, with D tentatively TRBD1 (6 bases). V was pared by 8 bases and J by 1 base, with 12 bases between. The CDR3 is 13 amino acids. Germline CDR1 MNHEY, CDR2 SVGAGI. CDR3 protein: CASGHRVSYEQYF. The CDR3 DNA sequence: TGTGCCAGCGGGCACAGGGTATCCTACGAGCAGTACTTC.

V usage is TRBV7-6 and J usage is TRBJ2-7, with D maybe TRBD1 (5 bases). From germline, CDR1 is SGHVS and CDR2 FNYEAQ. Trimming removed 6 bases at V and 0 bases at J, with 12 bases between. The CDR3 sequence is 14 residues long. CDR3 DNA: TGTGCCAGCAGTCAAGCAGGGCTCTCCTACGAGCAGTACTTC. Protein product: CASSQAGLSYEQYF.

The rearrangement joins TRBV19 to TRBJ2-1, with 9 bases fitting TRBD1. The germline V gene encodes CDR1 LNHDA and CDR2 SQIVND (reference sequence). This CDR3 is built from 15 residues. The ends lost 5 bases at V and 1 base at J; junction bases unmatched: 3. CDR3 coding DNA: TGTGCCAGTAGTCCGGGACAGGGTTCCTACAATGAGCAGTTCTTC. Amino acids: CASSPGQGSYNEQFF. The full variable domain, completed using reference TRBV19 and TRBJ2-1, is DGGITQSPKYLFRKEGQNVTLSCEQNLNHDAMYWYRQDPGQGLRLIYYSQIVNDFQKGDIAEGYSVSREKKESFPLTVTSAQKNPTAFYLCASSPGQGSYNEQFFGPGTRLTVL.

This clone appeared once. The chain has TRBV5-6 and TRBJ2-1; D not resolved. Deletions cut 0 bases from V and 0 bases from J, with 7 bases between. The length of the CDR3 is 15 residues. CDR1 and CDR2 (germline): SGHDT, YYEEEE. CDR3 amino acids: CASSLGQSSYNEQFF. The DNA for the CDR3 is TGTGCCAGCAGCTTGGGGCAGAGCTCCTACAATGAGCAGTTCTTC.

In its sample, this clone was seen a few times. CDR3 in amino acids: CASTPWVNYGYTF. The CDR3 DNA is TGTGCCAGCACCCCCTGGGTTAACTATGGCTACACCTTC. The chain employs TRBV28 and TRBJ1-2; D unresolved. The CDR3 runs 13 residues. Trimming took 7 bases from V and 1 from J, leaving 10 bases between them. CDR1 and CDR2 (germline): MDHEN, SYDVKM.

The chain links TRBV13 to TRBJ2-5; the D call may be TRBD1 or TRBD2 (5 bases each). Germline V gives CDR1 PRHDT, CDR2 FYEKMQ (reference sequence). This CDR3 is 15 amino acids long. V was cut by 1 base and J by 2 bases, with 11 bases left in between. The CDR3 sequence is CASSLVTGLQETQYF. The CDR3 region has the DNA TGTGCCAGCAGCTTAGTGACGGGGCTACAAGAGACCCAGTACTTC.

This clone was seen just once. The chain employs TRBV16 and TRBJ1-1, with TRBD1 identical over 9 bases. V lost 4 bases, J lost 4 bases, and 1 base stayed unmatched. The CDR3 spans 13 residues. Germline loops: CDR1 KGHSY, CDR2 FQNENV. The CDR3 protein is CASSPTGGTEAFF. CDR3 coding DNA: TGTGCCAGCAGCCCGACAGGGGGCACTGAAGCTTTCTTT.

The chain carries TRBV4-1 and TRBJ2-5; 9 positions match TRBD2. The CDR3 loop spans 16 amino acids. Germline CDR1 and CDR2: MGHRA and YSYEKL. Trimming took 0 bases from V and 1 from J; bases not matched to a gene: 3. The CDR3 sequence: CASSQESGGFQETQYF. DNA of the CDR3: TGCGCCAGCAGCCAAGAAAGCGGGGGGTTCCAAGAGACCCAGTACTTC.

V usage is TRBV6-5 and J usage is TRBJ1-1; possibly TRBD1 for D (6 bases). Per germline, CDR1 MNHEY and CDR2 SVGAGI. The germline V and J ends were trimmed by 4 bases and 1 base, with 7 bases remaining between them. The CDR3 is 13 residues long. For the CDR3, the DNA is TGTGCCAGCAGTTGGGACAAGAACACTGAAGCTTTCTTT. Its protein is CASSWDKNTEAFF.

The chain links TRBV9 to TRBJ2-2; D is unresolved. CDR1 and CDR2 from the germline V gene are SGDLS and YYNGEE. V dropped 4 bases and J dropped 1 base, with 11 bases sitting between them. The length of the CDR3 is 15 residues. CDR3 nucleotides: TGTGCCAGCAGCTCGTGGGCAAAGAACACCGGGGAGCTGTTTTTT. It specifies CASSSWAKNTGELFF.

This clone has only one observation. The chain employs TRBV27 and TRBJ2-7; TRBD2 is a possible D gene (6 bases). Trimming shortened V by 1 base and J by 2 bases, and 9 bases separated the two germline ends. CDR3 size: 14 residues. Germline V gene lookup returns CDR1 MNHEY and CDR2 SMNVEV (reference sequence). The CDR3 DNA follows: TGTGCCAGCAGTTTATACGGGAGCACCTACGAGCAGTACTTC. This codes for CASSLYGSTYEQYF.

The rearrangement uses TRBV18 and TRBJ2-5; TRBD1 aligns across 7 bases. Trimming at V came to 5 bases and at J to 5 bases, leaving 14 bases not matched to a gene. This CDR3 has 16 amino acids. Germline values: CDR1 KGHSH, CDR2 LQKENI. The CDR3 DNA is TGTGCCAGCTCAGCCCGGGACAGCAATCAGGGGGAGACCCAGTACTTC. It encodes CASSARDSNQGETQYF.

The rearrangement uses TRBV11-2 and TRBJ2-1; 9 nucleotides align to TRBD1. The CDR3 has 17 amino acids. CDR1 SGHAT and CDR2 FQNNGV come from the germline V gene. V shed 1 base, J shed 2 bases, and the junction held 6 bases outside the gene matches. The CDR3 DNA reads TGTGCCAGCAGCTTAGGCCAGACAGGGGGGCCCTACAATGAGCAGTTCTTC. This encodes CASSLGQTGGPYNEQFF.

The chain links TRBV7-6 to TRBJ1-1; no reliable D call. The CDR3 extends over 13 amino acids. Trimming pared 1 base from V and 7 bases from J, leaving 10 bases between. Germline V gene sequence: CDR1 SGHVS, CDR2 FNYEAQ. The CDR3 sequence is CASSLGAGREAFF. Here the CDR3 DNA reads TGTGCCAGCAGCTTAGGGGCAGGACGTGAAGCTTTCTTT.

This clone has only a few counts. V and J are TRBV10-3 and TRBJ2-7; 7 bases map to TRBD1. The junction had 4 bases not matched to a gene; V was cut back by 6 bases and J by 2 bases. This CDR3 region has 13 residues. CDR1 is ENHRY, CDR2 SYGVKD, per germline. CDR3 nucleotide sequence: TGTGCCATCAGCTGGGACAGTACCTACGAGCAGTACTTC. This codes for CAISWDSTYEQYF.

The V call is TRBV7-9, the J call TRBJ2-7, with D maybe TRBD2 (6 bases). The CDR3 is 16 amino acids. V was pared by 1 base and J by 0 bases, with 13 bases between. CDR1 and CDR2 (germline): SEHNR, FQNEAQ (reference sequence). CDR3 sequence (DNA): TGTGCCAGCAGCTTAGGCGTTAGCGGAAGCTCCTACGAGCAGTACTTC. Translating it yields CASSLGVSGSSYEQYF.

The chain is built from TRBV2 and TRBJ1-1; TRBD1 matches at 7 bases. With 6 bases clipped from V and 0 bases from J, the junction kept 1 base outside the gene matches. CDR1 is SNHLY, CDR2 FYNNEI, per germline. This CDR3 is 13 amino acids long. CDR3 sequence reads: CASRGQMNTEAFF. Written as DNA, the CDR3 is TGTGCCAGCAGGGGACAGATGAACACTGAAGCTTTCTTT.

The chain employs TRBV29-1 and TRBJ1-2; no clear D gene. Trimming removed 5 bases at V and 8 bases at J, with 18 bases between. The CDR3 contains 13 residues. From germline, CDR1 is SQVTM and CDR2 ANQGSEA. DNA of the CDR3: TGCAGCGTTCGGAACTGGGCGAAGGGCGGCTACACCTTC. Protein sequence: CSVRNWAKGGYTF.

The chain recombines TRBV11-2 with TRBJ2-7; tentative D call: TRBD1 (7 bases). Germline CDR1 reads SGHAT; CDR2 reads FQNNGV. The CDR3 sequence is 15 residues long. Trimming cost V 4 bases and J 4 bases, with 17 bases left between them. CDR3 loop: CASSSEAGQIYEQYF. The CDR3 bases are TGTGCCAGCAGCTCAGAGGCGGGACAGATTTACGAGCAGTACTTC.